The clone carrying this T cell receptor beta chain showed up many times. The antigen is unknown. The sample belongs to a study of breast tumors, draining lymph nodes, adjacent tissues. The study, taken as a whole, reports: Compared with lymph nodes, tumors were less diverse; compared with nontumor tissue, more.

CDR3 length: 16 amino acids. CDR1 is MGHRA and CDR2 is YSYEKL in the germline V gene. Trimming cost V 2 bases and J 3 bases, with 17 bases left between them. TCRdb independently ran MiXCR on the multiplex PCR reads; one entry per CDR3 protein. The data hold around 120,000 distinct CDR3 sequences, with 15% to 20% observed a single time. Breast cancer patients provided tissue from their axillary draining lymph nodes. The TCR sequence derives from a female donor with breast cancer. Some clones in this sample may be carry-over from other donors' samples. The J gene is TRBJ2-7, the V gene TRBV4-1, with D possibly matching TRBD1 (6 bases). Source material: axillary lymph node tissue. CDR3 loop: CASSQRMTGLSYEQYF. CDR3 DNA: TGCGCCAGCAGCCAACGGATGACAGGACTGAGCTACGAGCAGTACTTC.